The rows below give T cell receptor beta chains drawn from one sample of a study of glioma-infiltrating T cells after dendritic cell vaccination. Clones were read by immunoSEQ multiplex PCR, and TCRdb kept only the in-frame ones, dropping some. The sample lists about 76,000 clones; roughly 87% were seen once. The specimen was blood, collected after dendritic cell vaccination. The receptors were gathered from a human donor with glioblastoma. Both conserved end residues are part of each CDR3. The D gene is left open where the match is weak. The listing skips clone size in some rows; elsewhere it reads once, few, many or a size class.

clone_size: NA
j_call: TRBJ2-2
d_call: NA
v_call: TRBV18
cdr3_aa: CASSPPGQGSPGELFF
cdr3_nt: TGTGCCAGCTCACCACCGGGGCAGGGAAGCCCCGGGGAGCTGTTTTTT

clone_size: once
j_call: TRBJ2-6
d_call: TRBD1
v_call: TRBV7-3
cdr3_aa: CASSLSRTGGAGANVLTF
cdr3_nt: TGTGCCAGCAGCTTAAGTAGGACAGGGGGCGCTGGGGCCAACGTCCTGACTTTC

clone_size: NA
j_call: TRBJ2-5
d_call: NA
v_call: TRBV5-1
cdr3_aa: CASSLTPEETQYF
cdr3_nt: TGCGCCAGCAGCTTGACCCCAGAAGAGACCCAGTACTTC

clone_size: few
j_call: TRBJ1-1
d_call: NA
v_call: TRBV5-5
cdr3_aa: CASSLIPPPGTEAFF
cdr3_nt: TGTGCCAGCAGCTTGATCCCTCCCCCCGGCACTGAAGCTTTCTTT

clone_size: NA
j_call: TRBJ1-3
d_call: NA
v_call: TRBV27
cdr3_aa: CAGSQGNTIYF
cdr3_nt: TGTGCCGGCAGTCAGGGAAACACCATATATTTT

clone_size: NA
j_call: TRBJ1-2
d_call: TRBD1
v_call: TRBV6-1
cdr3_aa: CASRGGGQVFTYTF
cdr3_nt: TGTGCCAGCAGGGGGGGTGGACAGGTTTTTACCTACACCTTC

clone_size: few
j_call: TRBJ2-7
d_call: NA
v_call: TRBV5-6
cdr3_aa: CASSLVGNRDQQYF
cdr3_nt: TGTGCCAGCAGCTTGGTCGGAAACAGGGACCAGCAGTACTTC

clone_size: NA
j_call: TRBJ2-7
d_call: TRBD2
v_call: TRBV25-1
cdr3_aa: CASSERLALFYEQYF
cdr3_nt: TGTGCCAGCAGTGAAAGACTAGCTCTATTCTACGAGCAGTACTTC

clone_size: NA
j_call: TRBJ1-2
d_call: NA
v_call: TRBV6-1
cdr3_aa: CASTRGAQGFYGYTF
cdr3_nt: TGTGCCAGCACCCGAGGGGCCCAGGGGTTCTATGGCTACACCTTC

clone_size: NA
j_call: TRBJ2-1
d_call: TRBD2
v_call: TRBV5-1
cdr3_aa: CASSLDARLAGGSYNEQFF
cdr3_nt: TGCGCCAGCAGCTTGGACGCTCGACTAGCGGGAGGATCCTACAATGAGCAGTTCTTC

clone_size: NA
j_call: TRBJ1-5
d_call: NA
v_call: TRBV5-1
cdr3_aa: CASSLQGGNQPQHF
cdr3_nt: TGCGCCAGCAGCTTACAGGGTGGCAATCAGCCCCAGCATTTT

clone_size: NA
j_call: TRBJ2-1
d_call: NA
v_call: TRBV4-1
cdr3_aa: CASSRDTVFMHEQFF
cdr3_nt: TGCGCCAGCAGCCGCGACACTGTTTTTATGCATGAGCAGTTCTTC

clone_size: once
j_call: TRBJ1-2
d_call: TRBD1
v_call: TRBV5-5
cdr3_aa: CASSPRDSGYTF
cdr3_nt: TGTGCCAGCAGCCCTCGGGACAGCGGCTACACCTTC

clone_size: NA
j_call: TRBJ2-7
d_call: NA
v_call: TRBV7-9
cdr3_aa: CASSDTADEQYF
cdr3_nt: TGTGCCAGCAGCGACACAGCTGACGAGCAGTACTTC

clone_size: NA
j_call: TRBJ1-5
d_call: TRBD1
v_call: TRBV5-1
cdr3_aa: CASSFGAGGNQPQHF
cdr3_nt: TGCGCCAGCAGCTTTGGGGCAGGGGGAAATCAGCCCCAGCATTTT

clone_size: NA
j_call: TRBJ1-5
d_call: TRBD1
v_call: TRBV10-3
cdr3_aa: CAIRSTGTDNQPQHF
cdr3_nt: TGTGCCATCAGATCAACCGGGACAGACAATCAGCCCCAGCATTTT